What follows is one T cell receptor beta chain and its context. Its antigen is undetermined. From the RT-PCR reads, TCRdb called clonotypes with MiXCR, one entry per CDR3 protein. Of about 780,000 distinct CDR3 sequences listed, less than 20% are singletons. The entry originates in a study of response to subunit inactivated influenza vaccine. Study-wide results and limits: T cells newly recruited by each seasonal influenza vaccination are few, the authors suggested.

Germline CDR1 DFQATT, CDR2 SNEGSKA (reference sequence). This CDR3 region has 14 residues. Trimming took 2 bases from V and 1 from J; bases not matched to a gene: 4. The source was PBMCs from blood, collected about 5 days after vaccination. This TCR came from a middle-aged man who received an inactivated influenza vaccine. This chain links TRBV20-1 with TRBJ1-1; 7 positions match TRBD1. CDR3 in amino acids: CSARQGGPNTEAFF. CDR3 nucleotides: TGCAGTGCTAGACAAGGGGGCCCGAACACTGAAGCTTTCTTT.